This note documents a single T cell receptor (beta chain) sequence. This entry is derived from a study of blood T cell repertoires in COVID-19. Study background: Sources were T cells, B-cell-depleted T cells, or PBMCs; the material itself was cDNA or gDNA.

Participant age was roughly 18 to 89 years, and participants resided in fewer than 25 US areas. Before being deemed recovered, Cohort 3 donors had two negative PCRs, clearance, or symptom resolution. The germline CDR1 and CDR2 sequences are SGHNT and YYREEE (reference sequence). V was clipped by 3 bases and J by 5 bases; unmatched bases: 13. The CDR3 covers 18 residues. How the authors handled the data: Reference gene primers were amplified, and this amplification served to estimate nucleated cell counts. Measured with immunoSEQ multiplex PCR; TCRdb has only the in-frame clones, and not every one. From that table come the V and J calls and clone size; the DNA was used to work out D and trimming. The table includes over 140,000 clones, almost 80% detected once.

The sequence came from a woman aged 50 to 60 who had recovered from COVID-19. The chain links TRBV5-4 to TRBJ2-5; 13 bases agree with TRBD2. The sequenced sample consisted of PBMCs or T cells enriched from blood (not recorded which). The CDR3 loop is CASSSGLAGRTGGETQYF. The CDR3 nucleotides are TGTGCCAGCAGCTCGGGACTAGCGGGAAGGACGGGTGGGGAGACCCAGTACTTC.